This T cell receptor beta chain came from a study of cytomegalovirus exposure and HLA in healthy donors. Study context: Out of about 190 million T cells, an earlier analysis found roughly 100 million unique TCR beta sequences in total.

V was shortened by 4 bases and J by 6 bases, with 17 bases between the two germline ends. CDR3 length: 14 amino acids. Germline CDR1 is SGHKS and CDR2 is YYEKEE (reference sequence). This clone was seen a few times. Its antigen remains unknown. When sampled, the donors appeared nominally healthy, though they likely had unrecorded immune exposures. In the PCR, 60 Vbeta and 13 Jbeta primers were used. TCRdb's copy holds only in-frame clones and misses some; the assay was immunoSEQ multiplex PCR. This table has roughly 120,000 clones, 8% to 9.5% appearing once. Study-level findings and limits: Later analysis identified several of the most significant clusters that appeared linked to common viral pathogens.

This clonotype was obtained from a man between 40 and 49 years old in good health and CMV-seronegative. The source material was PBMCs. V gene TRBV5-5 combines with J gene TRBJ2-7, with D maybe TRBD1 (6 bases). CDR3 DNA: TGTGCCAGCAGCCCGGGGACAAGAGAGTCCGAGCAGTACTTC. This sequence encodes CASSPGTRESEQYF.